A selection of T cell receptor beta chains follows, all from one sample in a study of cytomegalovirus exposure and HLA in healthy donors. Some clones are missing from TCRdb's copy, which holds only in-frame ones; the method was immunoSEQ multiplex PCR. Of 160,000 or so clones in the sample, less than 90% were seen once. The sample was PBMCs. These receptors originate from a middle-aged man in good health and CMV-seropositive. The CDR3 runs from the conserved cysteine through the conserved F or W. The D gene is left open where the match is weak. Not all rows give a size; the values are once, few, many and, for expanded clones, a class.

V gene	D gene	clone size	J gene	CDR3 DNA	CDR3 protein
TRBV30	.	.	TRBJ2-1	TGTGCCTGGAGACAGGGCCACAATGAGCAGTTCTTC	CAWRQGHNEQFF
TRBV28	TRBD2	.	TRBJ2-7	TGTGCCAGCATGGTTCGAGCGGGAGTCGGTTACGAGCAGTACTTC	CASMVRAGVGYEQYF
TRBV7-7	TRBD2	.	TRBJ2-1	TGTGCCAGCAGCTTAAATCGGGGGGGAAATTACAATGAGCAGTTCTTC	CASSLNRGGNYNEQFF
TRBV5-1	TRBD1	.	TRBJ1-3	TGCGCCAGCAGCTTACAGGGGGGTTCTGGAAACACCATATATTTT	CASSLQGGSGNTIYF
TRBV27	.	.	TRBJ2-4	TGTGCCAGCAGCATACAGGGCCCCAAAAACATTCAGTACTTC	CASSIQGPKNIQYF
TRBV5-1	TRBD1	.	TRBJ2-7	TGCGCCAGCAGCCAGTCAGGGGGTCCATCCTACGAGCAGTACTTC	CASSQSGGPSYEQYF
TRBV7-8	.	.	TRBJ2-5	TGTGCCAGCAGCTACCGGGACTCTCGTTCGACCCAGTACTTC	CASSYRDSRSTQYF
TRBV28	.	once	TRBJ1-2	TGTGCCAGCAGTTATGGGGGGGGGTCTGGCTACACCTTC	CASSYGGGSGYTF
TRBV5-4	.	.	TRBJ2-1	TGTGCCAGCAGCACCGGGCCCAGGGGAACGAATGAGCAGTTCTTC	CASSTGPRGTNEQFF
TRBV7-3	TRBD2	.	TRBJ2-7	TGTGCCAGCAGCGCTGCTAGCGGCCCCCCGGAAGAGCAGTACTTC	CASSAASGPPEEQYF
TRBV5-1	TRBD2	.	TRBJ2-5	TGCGCCAGCAGCTTGGGGGTAGCGGGGCCCAAAGAGACCCAGTACTTC	CASSLGVAGPKETQYF
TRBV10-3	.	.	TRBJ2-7	TGTGCCATCAGTGAGGGTAGTGGGGACACCAGCTCCTACGAGCAGTACTTC	CAISEGSGDTSSYEQYF
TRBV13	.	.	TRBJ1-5	TGTGCCAGCAGCCAGGGAGGGGGCAATCAGCCCCAGCATTTT	CASSQGGGNQPQHF
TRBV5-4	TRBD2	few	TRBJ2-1	TGTGCCAGCAGCTTGGGGGGGGGAGGTATCTCCTACAATGAGCAGTTCTTC	CASSLGGGGISYNEQFF
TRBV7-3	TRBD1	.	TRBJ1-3	TGTGCCAGCAGCGGCCGTCCGGACAGGGCTACTTCTTCTGCTGGAAACACCATATATTTT	CASSGRPDRATSSAGNTIYF
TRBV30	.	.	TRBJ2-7	TGTGCCTGGAGTGTGAGAGCACCCCTATACTACGAGCAGTACTTC	CAWSVRAPLYYEQYF
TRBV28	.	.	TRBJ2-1	TGTGCCAGCAGACCCGACATTAGGTTGTGGGATGAGCAGTTCTTC	CASRPDIRLWDEQFF
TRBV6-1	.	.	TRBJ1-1	TGTGCCAGCAGTGAAGCTGAGTGGCGGGAAGCTTTCTTT	CASSEAEWREAFF
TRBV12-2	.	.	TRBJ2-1	TGTGCAACCAGTCTGGGAGGAACGTTCTTC	CATSLGGTFF
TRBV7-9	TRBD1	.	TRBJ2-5	TGTGCCAGCAGCCCCGGTGCAGGGGGCAAAGAGACCCAGTACTTC	CASSPGAGGKETQYF
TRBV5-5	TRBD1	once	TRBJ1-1	TGTGCCAGCAGCTTGGGGCAGGGGGTCAACACTGAAGCTTTCTTT	CASSLGQGVNTEAFF
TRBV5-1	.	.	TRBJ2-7	TGCGCCAGCAGCATCTACGGGCGGGGTCGACCCTACGAGCAGTACTTC	CASSIYGRGRPYEQYF
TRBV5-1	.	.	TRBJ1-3	TGCGCCAGCAGCCCCGACGGAGCTCCCGGAAACACCATATATTTT	CASSPDGAPGNTIYF
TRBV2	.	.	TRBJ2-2	TGTGCCAGCAGTGTGACTACGAACACCGGGGAGCTGTTTTTT	CASSVTTNTGELFF
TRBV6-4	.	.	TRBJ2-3	TGTGCCAGCAGTAGTGTGGGGGCGCAGGGCCCAGATACGCAGTATTTT	CASSSVGAQGPDTQYF
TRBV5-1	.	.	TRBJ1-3	TGCGCCAGCAGCTTCGACAGGCCCTCTGGAAACACCATATATTTT	CASSFDRPSGNTIYF
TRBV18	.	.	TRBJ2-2	TGTGCCAGCTCACCACCAACGCGCGGATCTTTGAACACCGGGGAGCTGTTTTTT	CASSPPTRGSLNTGELFF
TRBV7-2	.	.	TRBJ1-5	TGTGCCAGCAGCTCACAGGCGGGGGGCGGGCAGCCCCAGCATTTT	CASSSQAGGGQPQHF
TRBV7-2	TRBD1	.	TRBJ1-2	TGTGCCAGCAGCCCGGGACAGTCCTATGGCTACACCTTC	CASSPGQSYGYTF
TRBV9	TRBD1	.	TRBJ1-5	TGTGCCAGCAGCGGACAGGGTGGGAATCAGCCCCAGCATTTT	CASSGQGGNQPQHF
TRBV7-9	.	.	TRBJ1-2	TGTGCCAGCAGCTTCGGAGTACAGGAAGGCGACTATGGCTACACCTTC	CASSFGVQEGDYGYTF
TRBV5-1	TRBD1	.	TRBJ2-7	TGCGCCAGCAGCCTGAGGGACAGGGATGGGGACGAGCAGTACTTC	CASSLRDRDGDEQYF
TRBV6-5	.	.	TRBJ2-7	TGTGCCAGCAGTTACGGGGACACCTCCTTGGCCTACGAGCAGTACTTC	CASSYGDTSLAYEQYF
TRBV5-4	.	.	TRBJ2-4	TGTGCCAGCAGCCCTCAGGGGAGACACATTCAGTACTTC	CASSPQGRHIQYF
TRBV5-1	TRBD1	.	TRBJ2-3	TGCGCCAGCAGCTTGGGGACAGGGAGGTTGACAGATACGCAGTATTTT	CASSLGTGRLTDTQYF
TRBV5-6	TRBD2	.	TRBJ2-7	TGTGCCAGCAGCTTCACTAGCGCCTCCTACGAGCAGTACTTC	CASSFTSASYEQYF
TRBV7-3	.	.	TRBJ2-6	TGTGCCAGCAGCTTAACGGCCCAGGCTATCTCTGGGGCCAACGTCCTGACTTTC	CASSLTAQAISGANVLTF
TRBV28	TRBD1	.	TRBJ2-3	TGTGCCAGCAGTTTAAGGGACAGGGGAGCTGGTACAGATACGCAGTATTTT	CASSLRDRGAGTDTQYF
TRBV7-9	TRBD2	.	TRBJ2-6	TGTGCCAGCAGCTTAGTAGCGGCGGGGGGGGAATCTGGGGCCAACGTCCTGACTTTC	CASSLVAAGGESGANVLTF
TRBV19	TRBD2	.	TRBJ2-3	TGTGCCAGTCGCGGGGTCCCGGGACTAGCGGGAGCTAGCACAGATACGCAGTATTTT	CASRGVPGLAGASTDTQYF
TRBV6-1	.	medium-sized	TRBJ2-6	TGTGCCAGCAGCCGACAGAGCTCTGGGGCCAACGTCCTGACTTTC	CASSRQSSGANVLTF
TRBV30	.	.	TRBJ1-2	TGTGCCTGGGTGTCAGGTCCTTGGGATGGCTACACCTTC	CAWVSGPWDGYTF
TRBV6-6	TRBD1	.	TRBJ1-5	TGTGCCAGCAGCCCAAGACAGGGTGTGGGTCAGCCCCAGCATTTT	CASSPRQGVGQPQHF
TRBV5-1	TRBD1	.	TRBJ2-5	TGCGCCAGCAGCTCAGGACAGGGACTTCGGGAGACCCAGTACTTC	CASSSGQGLRETQYF
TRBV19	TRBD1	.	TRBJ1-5	TGTGCCAGTAGTATCCGACAGGGTGCTCAGCCCCAGCATTTT	CASSIRQGAQPQHF
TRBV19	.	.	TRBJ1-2	TGTGCCAGTAGTATAGCAGGGTCCGGTGGCTACACCTTC	CASSIAGSGGYTF
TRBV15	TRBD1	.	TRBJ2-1	TGTGCCACCAGCAGCAGCAGGGGGAATGAGCAGTTCTTC	CATSSSRGNEQFF
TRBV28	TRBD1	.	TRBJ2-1	TGTGCCAGCAGTCCAACAGGGGGGAGGTCCTACAATGAGCAGTTCTTC	CASSPTGGRSYNEQFF
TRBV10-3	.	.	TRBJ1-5	TGTGCCATCAGTGAGTCGAGACTCAATCAGCCCCAGCATTTT	CAISESRLNQPQHF
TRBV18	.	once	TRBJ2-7	TGTGCCAGCTCACCAGAGTTCGGGGAGGCCGAGCAGTACTTC	CASSPEFGEAEQYF
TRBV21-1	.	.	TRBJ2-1	TGTGCCAGCAGCAAAAACGTCGGGACAGGGCTAAACAATGAGCAGTTCTTC	CASSKNVGTGLNNEQFF
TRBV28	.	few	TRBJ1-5	TGTGCCAGCAGTTTCGGAGCCCAGCCCCAGCATTTT	CASSFGAQPQHF
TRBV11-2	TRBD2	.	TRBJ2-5	TGTGCCAGCAGCTTAGATCAGGGAGCGGGGGGCCGGGAGACCCAGTACTTC	CASSLDQGAGGRETQYF
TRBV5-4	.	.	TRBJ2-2	TGTGCCAGCAGCTCCTCGGCCGGGGAGCTGTTTTTT	CASSSSAGELFF
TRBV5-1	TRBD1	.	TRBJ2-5	TGCGCCAGCAGCTTCGGGGACAGGGAAGAGACCCAGTACTTC	CASSFGDREETQYF